This entry concerns a single T cell receptor beta chain. Its specificity is unknown. The sample originates from a study of PD-1 blockade in mismatch repair-deficient tumors. Study findings and constraints: Tumor-resident clones, often absent from pretreatment blood, expanded after pembrolizumab and then contracted.

CDR1 and CDR2 (germline): SGDLS, YYNGEE. The junction had 7 bases not matched to a gene; V was cut back by 4 bases and J by 4 bases. CDR3 size: 15 residues. TCRdb keeps only in-frame clones here, not all; method: immunoSEQ multiplex PCR. Altogether about 51,000 clones are present, around 80% being singletons, with the ten largest covering around 3.2%. TCRs were sequenced from a few patients responding to pembrolizumab. The specimen was peripheral blood, collected 4 weeks after starting pembrolizumab. This clonotype was obtained from an adult with mismatch repair-deficient cancer. This chain connects TRBV9 to TRBJ1-5; TRBD1 agrees at 8 bases. CDR3 nucleotides: TGTGCCAGCAGCTTAACGACAGGGGCGAATCAGCCCCAGCATTTT. Encoded protein: CASSLTTGANQPQHF.